What follows are 20 T cell receptor beta chains derived from one specimen sequenced in a study of lymphopenia after photon versus proton radiotherapy. Sequencing was performed with immunoSEQ multiplex PCR; in TCRdb, only in-frame clones are kept and a portion is missing. The table shows about 25,000 clones, with roughly 87% occurring only once. The source material was peripheral blood, sampled from a patient treated with photon-based radiotherapy. The receptors were sampled from a man aged 50-60 years with gastric cancer.

The V call is TRBV6-6, the J call TRBJ1-4; 8 bases line up with TRBD1. This CDR3 is built from 14 residues. Germline V gives CDR1 MNHNY, CDR2 SVGAGI (reference sequence). The ends lost 6 bases at V and 6 bases at J; junction bases unmatched: 6. In nucleotides, the CDR3 is TGTGCCAGCAGCCAACGGACAGGGTATGAAAAACTGTTTTTT. Translated: CASSQRTGYEKLFF.

The DNA for the CDR3 is TGTGCCAGCAGTGAACAAGGGGGGGTTTGGCAGCCCCAGCATTTT. Translating it yields CASSEQGGVWQPQHF. The chain has TRBV6-1 and TRBJ1-5; D perhaps matches TRBD1 (6 bases). In germline, CDR1 is MNHNS, CDR2 SASEGT. Trimming took 2 bases from V and 7 from J, leaving 15 bases between them. The CDR3 length is 15 residues.

V usage is TRBV27 and J usage is TRBJ1-2; tentative D call: TRBD1 (5 bases). V shed 1 base and J shed 8 bases, with 11 bases lying between them. Looked up from germline, CDR1 is MNHEY and CDR2 is SMNVEV (reference sequence). The CDR3 is made up of 13 amino acids. The CDR3 spells CASSLLSGSGYTF. CDR3 DNA sequence: TGTGCCAGCAGTTTATTGTCAGGGTCAGGCTACACCTTC.

This chain joins TRBV12-5 and TRBJ2-7; D is perhaps TRBD2 (6 bases). Per the germline V gene, CDR1 is LGHNT and CDR2 is FRNRAP. This CDR3 has 19 residues. The V gene lost 0 bases and the J gene lost 6 bases, with 27 bases spanning the gap. The CDR3 loop is CASGLVHDGRGPGLGEQYF. The CDR3 DNA sequence: TGTGCTAGTGGTTTGGTACACGACGGGAGAGGTCCCGGTCTTGGCGAGCAGTACTTC.

The rearrangement joins TRBV18 to TRBJ1-3; no firm D call. Germline CDR1 and CDR2: KGHSH and LQKENI. The V and J ends lost 1 base and 0 bases respectively, with 7 bases between them. This CDR3 comprises 15 residues. CDR3: CASSPRGSSGNTIYF. The CDR3, as DNA: TGTGCCAGCTCACCACGGGGTAGCTCTGGAAACACCATATATTTT.

This clone was recorded a few times. The chain uses TRBV27 and TRBJ1-5, with D maybe TRBD1 (5 bases). The length of the CDR3 is 14 residues. V was pared by 8 bases and J by 2 bases, with 13 bases between. CDR1 and CDR2 (germline): MNHEY, SMNVEV (reference sequence). DNA of the CDR3: TGTGCCAGCGGAAGAGTACAGGGCAATCAGCCCCAGCATTTT. This codes for CASGRVQGNQPQHF.

This clone has a handful of counts. The genes are TRBV6-1 and TRBJ2-5, with no clear D. V lost 4 bases to trimming and J lost 1 base, with 1 base between them. The CDR3 runs 11 residues. Germline assignment: CDR1 MNHNS and CDR2 SASEGT. For the CDR3, the DNA is TGTGCCAGCAGTGTCCAAGAGACCCAGTACTTC. Protein product: CASSVQETQYF.

J is TRBJ2-3 and V is TRBV7-2; D is undetermined. CDR1 SGHTA and CDR2 FQGNSA come from the germline V gene. The CDR3 has 14 residues. V was clipped by 2 bases and J by 2 bases, with 8 bases between them. The DNA for the CDR3 is TGTGCCAGCAGCTTAAGCAGGACCACAGATACGCAGTATTTT. Translation: CASSLSRTTDTQYF.

The rearrangement links TRBV2 to TRBJ1-1, with D uncertain. Trimming removed 1 base at V and 3 bases at J, with 12 bases between. Germline CDR1 and CDR2: SNHLY and FYNNEI. This CDR3 is built from 15 residues. The DNA of the CDR3 is TGTGCCAGCAGTGAAGATGTGGGGTCGGACACTGAAGCTTTCTTT. It translates to CASSEDVGSDTEAFF.

The chain joins TRBV7-2 to TRBJ2-3, with 9 bases fitting TRBD2. Trimming at V came to 1 base and at J to 4 bases, leaving 12 bases not matched to a gene. CDR1 is SGHTA, CDR2 FQGNSA, per germline. There are 18 residues in the CDR3. CDR3: CASSLVAGAGGLPDTQYF. The CDR3 nucleotides are TGTGCCAGCAGCTTAGTTGCCGGAGCGGGGGGCCTCCCAGATACGCAGTATTTT.

This clone appeared once. V gene TRBV5-5 combines with J gene TRBJ1-4; 7 bases fit TRBD1. The CDR3 covers 15 residues. Per germline, CDR1 SGHKS and CDR2 YYEKEE (reference sequence). Trimming cost V 4 bases and J 7 bases; bases outside gene matches: 10. CDR3 sequence reads: CASSARGQQAEKLFF. CDR3 DNA: TGTGCCAGCAGCGCAAGGGGGCAGCAGGCTGAAAAACTGTTTTTT. The variable domain in full, completed from reference TRBV5-5 and TRBJ1-4, reads DAGVTQSPTHLIKTRGQQVTLRCSPISGHKSVSWYQQVLGQGPQFIFQYYEKEERGRGNFPDRFSARQFPNYSSELNVNALLLGDSALYLCASSARGQQAEKLFFGSGTQLSVL.

This clone was found once. This chain joins TRBV5-1 and TRBJ2-7; D gene uncertain. Germline V gives CDR1 SGHRS, CDR2 YFSETQ. Trimming took off 0 bases at V and 2 bases at J, with 9 bases between the two ends. The CDR3 runs 14 residues. Here the CDR3 DNA reads TGCGCCAGCAGCTTGGGGGATCTCGCCTACGAGCAGTACTTC. Protein: CASSLGDLAYEQYF. The entire variable domain, with the rest obtained from reference TRBV5-1 and TRBJ2-7, is as follows: KAGVTQTPRYLIKTRGQQVTLSCSPISGHRSVSWYQQTPGQGLQFLFEYFSETQRNKGNFPGRFSGRQFSNSRSEMNVSTLELGDSALYLCASSLGDLAYEQYFGPGTRLTVT.

The rearrangement uses TRBV30 and TRBJ1-2; possibly TRBD1 for D (5 bases). This CDR3 has 14 amino acids. The V and J ends lost 0 bases and 7 bases respectively, with 15 bases between them. Germline assignment: CDR1 GTSNPN and CDR2 SVGIG (reference sequence). CDR3 residues: CAWSVLRGEGGYTF. The CDR3 bases are TGTGCCTGGAGTGTACTCCGAGGGGAGGGTGGCTACACCTTC.

The chain employs TRBV10-3 and TRBJ1-4; D unclear. CDR3 size: 13 residues. V lost 2 bases, J lost 3 bases, and 4 bases lay in between. The germline V gene has CDR1 ENHRY and CDR2 SYGVKD. The CDR3 sequence: CAISEAANEKLFF. CDR3 DNA sequence: TGTGCCATCAGTGAGGCAGCTAATGAAAAACTGTTTTTT.

This clone occurred a few times. The chain recombines TRBV25-1 with TRBJ2-7, with a possible D match to TRBD2 (6 bases). The CDR3 contains 15 residues. Germline CDR1 reads MGHDK; CDR2 reads SYGVNS. The ends were cut back, 4 bases at V and 0 bases at J, with 13 bases in the middle. The CDR3 protein is CASSVEGPISYEQYF. For the CDR3, the DNA is TGTGCCAGCAGTGTGGAGGGGCCGATCTCCTACGAGCAGTACTTC.

The chain uses TRBV29-1 and TRBJ2-4; possibly TRBD1 for D (6 bases). Per the germline V gene, CDR1 is SQVTM and CDR2 is ANQGSEA. The CDR3 consists of 14 residues. V lost 4 bases to trimming and J lost 3 bases, with 13 bases between them. The chain's CDR3 is CSVVLARGKNIQYF. As DNA, the CDR3 is TGCAGCGTTGTTCTAGCCAGGGGCAAAAACATTCAGTACTTC.

With regard to this clone: The identical CDR3 is also encoded by other nucleotide sequences in the sample. The chain links TRBV6-4 to TRBJ1-2; D may be TRBD1 (5 bases). V was trimmed by 5 bases and J by 4 bases, leaving 11 bases between them. The CDR3 runs to 13 residues. In germline, CDR1 is MRHNA, CDR2 SNTAGT. The CDR3 nucleotides read TGTGCCAGCAGTCCGGGACCGCTCTATGGCTACACCTTC. It yields the protein CASSPGPLYGYTF.

The chain has TRBV5-1 and TRBJ2-3; 7 nucleotides align to TRBD2. Germline trimming cut 7 bases from V and 0 bases from J; bases unmatched to any gene: 8. The CDR3 runs 15 residues. Germline V gene lookup returns CDR1 SGHRS and CDR2 YFSETQ. CDR3 in amino acids: CASRGGFISTDTQYF. The CDR3 region has the DNA TGCGCCAGCCGGGGAGGGTTCATTAGCACAGATACGCAGTATTTT.

The gene calls are TRBV2 and TRBJ1-5; TRBD1 is a possible D gene (6 bases). The germline V and J ends were trimmed by 3 bases and 3 bases, with 9 bases remaining between them. Germline loops: CDR1 SNHLY, CDR2 FYNNEI. This CDR3 contains 14 residues. The CDR3 protein is CASSDRGPNQPQHF. CDR3 coding DNA: TGTGCCAGCAGTGACAGGGGCCCCAATCAGCCCCAGCATTTT.

The gene calls are TRBV15 and TRBJ1-4, with 10 bases lining up with TRBD1. With V trimmed by 0 bases and J by 8 bases, 12 bases remained unmatched. CDR3 size: 18 residues. Germline V gene lookup returns CDR1 LNHNV and CDR2 YYDKDF (reference sequence). The CDR3 bases are TGTGCCACCAGCAGAGAAACCGTCGACAGGGGGCTCGGGGAAAAACTGTTTTTT. Its protein product is CATSRETVDRGLGEKLFF.